This is a list of T cell receptor beta chains from one sample in a study of vaccination and CD4 T cells after COVID-19. Their recognized antigens are unknown. One entry per CDR3 protein, called by TCRdb with MiXCR from the PCR reads. Of about 16,000 distinct CDR3 sequences listed, approximately 53% are singletons. The sample consisted of CD4+ T cells from blood, cultured in vitro, taken before SARS-CoV-2 vaccination. The receptors derive from a human donor who had recovered from COVID-19. Each CDR3 is given with its conserved first and last residue. Each record gives: V gene, D gene, clone size, J gene, CDR3 DNA, CDR3 protein. The D gene is left open where the match is weak. The size entry is marked missing in some rows and otherwise reads once, few, many or a size class.

TRBV28	.	.	TRBJ1-3	TGTGCCAGCAGTTCCCTGAGACTCAGCAACCCTGGAAACACCATATATTTT	CASSSLRLSNPGNTIYF
TRBV19	.	once	TRBJ2-1	TGTGCCAGTAGTATAGGAGGCGGGTACAATGAGCAGTTCTTC	CASSIGGGYNEQFF
TRBV19	.	few	TRBJ2-2	TGTGCCAGTAGGCCGCAGGGATGGGAGCTGTTTTTT	CASRPQGWELFF
TRBV11-1	.	few	TRBJ2-5	TGTGCCAGCAGCTTAGGTGGGAAACAAGAGACCCAGTACTTC	CASSLGGKQETQYF
TRBV25-1	TRBD1	.	TRBJ2-5	TGTGCCAGCAGTGTCCCTGACAGGGGGCTGAGAGAGACCCAGTACTTC	CASSVPDRGLRETQYF
TRBV29-1	TRBD1	.	TRBJ1-2	TGCAGCGTTCCCTACCCGCCGGGACAGCAAAATGGCTACACCTTC	CSVPYPPGQQNGYTF
TRBV7-9	.	.	TRBJ2-1	TGTGCCAGCAGCGACAGATACAATGAGCAGTTCTTC	CASSDRYNEQFF
TRBV28	TRBD2	.	TRBJ2-7	TGTGCCAGCAGTGCTTCCCCGGGGGCTAGCGGGATAACGAGCTCCTACGAGCAGTACTTC	CASSASPGASGITSSYEQYF
TRBV7-2	TRBD1	.	TRBJ2-7	TGTGCCAGCAGCTTAGCCAGGCTACCGGGACAGGGAACCTACGAGCAGTACTTC	CASSLARLPGQGTYEQYF
TRBV4-2	TRBD2	few	TRBJ2-2	TGTGCCAGCAGCCGGGGACTAGCGCGAACACGGACGAACACCGGGGAGCTGTTTTTT	CASSRGLARTRTNTGELFF
TRBV12-3/TRBV12-4	.	few	TRBJ2-5	TGTGCCAGCAGTTTGAAGGAGACCCAGTACTTC	CASSLKETQYF
TRBV24-1	.	few	TRBJ2-5	TGTGCCACCATGGAGGTGACAGGCGAGACCCAGTACTTC	CATMEVTGETQYF
TRBV6-2/TRBV6-3	TRBD1	.	TRBJ2-3	TGTGTCAGCAGCCCCGGGACAGGGCACACAGATACGCAGTATTTT	CVSSPGTGHTDTQYF
TRBV6-1	TRBD1	.	TRBJ1-5	TGTGCCAGCAGGCGGGGACAGGGAAGCAATCAGCCCCAGCATTTT	CASRRGQGSNQPQHF
TRBV9	.	once	TRBJ1-2	TGTGCCAGCAGCGTAGAGGGACGAGGGTCTTTCCGGACATATGGCTACACCTTC	CASSVEGRGSFRTYGYTF
TRBV29-1	.	.	TRBJ2-5	TGCAGCGTTGGGGGGCAAGAGACCCAGTACTTC	CSVGGQETQYF
TRBV2	TRBD2	.	TRBJ2-5	TGTGCCAGCAGTTTCAGGACTAGCGGGTACCAAGAGACCCAGTACTTC	CASSFRTSGYQETQYF
TRBV10-1	.	.	TRBJ2-2	TGCGCCAGCAGTGAGTCAAGGGGCGCCGGGGAGCTGTTTTTT	CASSESRGAGELFF
TRBV20-1	TRBD2	once	TRBJ2-1	TGCAGTGCTAGTGGAGCGGGAGCGTACAATGAGCAGTTCTTC	CSASGAGAYNEQFF
TRBV20-1	TRBD2	once	TRBJ2-1	TGCAGTGCTGGGCCTTGGACTAGCGGGACGAATGAGCAGTTCTTC	CSAGPWTSGTNEQFF
TRBV5-1	.	medium-sized	TRBJ1-2	TGCGCCAGCAGCTTATGGTTCAGGTCGGATGGCTACACCTTC	CASSLWFRSDGYTF
TRBV4-1	.	.	TRBJ1-1	TGCGCCAGCAGCCACGGAGGGGCCGGCGCTGAAGCTTTCTTT	CASSHGGAGAEAFF
TRBV7-2	.	.	TRBJ2-3	TGTGCCAGCAGCTTTGGCGGGACCACAGATACGCAGTATTTT	CASSFGGTTDTQYF
TRBV29-1	.	once	TRBJ1-1	TGCAGCGTTGATAGACAGAACACTGAAGCTTTCTTT	CSVDRQNTEAFF
TRBV6-5	.	.	TRBJ2-1	TGTGCCAGCAGTTACGGCCTAACACTTTACAATGAGCAGTTCTTC	CASSYGLTLYNEQFF
TRBV7-3	.	.	TRBJ2-5	TGTGCCAGCAGCTTAAGTGGGATCGGGGTAGAGACCCAGTACTTC	CASSLSGIGVETQYF
TRBV27	TRBD1	.	TRBJ1-5	TGTGCCAGGGGACAGCGATTTTGGCCCCAGCATTTT	CARGQRFWPQHF
TRBV28	.	.	TRBJ1-1	TGTGCCAGCAGTCTGTTTCTGGGGGGGGTAAGCACTGAAGCTTTCTTT	CASSLFLGGVSTEAFF
TRBV19	TRBD1	.	TRBJ2-6	TGTGCCAGCCGGGACAGGGGGACCGACAGCTCTGGGGCCAACGTCCTGACTTTC	CASRDRGTDSSGANVLTF